Listed here are 20 T cell receptor beta chains from one sample, sequenced in a study of blood T cell repertoires in COVID-19. Sequencing was performed with immunoSEQ multiplex PCR; in TCRdb, only in-frame clones are kept and a portion is missing. The sample shows about 150,000 clones, 80% to 90% of them seen only once. The sequencing input was peripheral blood. These receptors were collected from a woman aged 60-75 years with COVID-19, enrolled during active disease.

The V call is TRBV5-3, the J call TRBJ1-5, with a tentative D call TRBD1 (6 bases). TRBV5-3 is identified as an open reading frame with a role that is uncertain. Between the trimmed V and J ends, which lost 8 bases and 6 bases, there was a span of 15 bases. This CDR3 contains 13 residues. The CDR3 protein is CASPRGEGQPQHF. In DNA form, the CDR3 reads TGTGCCAGCCCCAGGGGCGAGGGTCAGCCCCAGCATTTT.

The V call is TRBV7-3, the J call TRBJ1-1; D possibly corresponds to TRBD1 (6 bases). The ends were cut back, 5 bases at V and 5 bases at J, with 15 bases in the middle. Germline V gene sequence: CDR1 SGHTA, CDR2 FQGTGA. The CDR3 totals 14 residues. The CDR3 coding sequence is TGTGCCAGCAGCCCCGCCCGCAGGGGAACTGAAGCTTTCTTT. Translating gives CASSPARRGTEAFF.

V usage is TRBV2 and J usage is TRBJ2-7, with 8 positions matching TRBD1. This CDR3 comprises 14 residues. Losses at the gene ends were 6 bases for V and 6 bases for J; bases not matched to a gene: 10. The germline V gene has CDR1 SNHLY and CDR2 FYNNEI. CDR3 sequence (DNA): TGTGCCAGCAGCGCTCAGACAGGGGAAAGCGAGCAGTACTTC. Residues: CASSAQTGESEQYF.

This chain joins TRBV19 and TRBJ2-3; 15 nucleotides agree with TRBD2. The germline V gene encodes CDR1 LNHDA and CDR2 SQIVND (reference sequence). This CDR3 has 15 residues. V shed 4 bases, J shed 4 bases, and the junction held 0 bases outside the gene matches. CDR3 region: CASSRTSGGADTQYF. The CDR3, as DNA: TGTGCCAGTAGTAGGACTAGCGGGGGGGCAGATACGCAGTATTTT.

The V gene is TRBV9, the J gene TRBJ1-6; weak D call: TRBD1 (5 bases). Trimming took 3 bases from V and 7 from J, leaving 11 bases between them. The CDR3 contains 14 residues. Looked up from germline, CDR1 is SGDLS and CDR2 is YYNGEE. The CDR3 loop is CASSGRDFNSPLHF. As DNA, the CDR3 is TGTGCCAGCAGCGGCAGGGATTTCAATTCACCCCTCCACTTT.

The chain has TRBV19 and TRBJ1-6; a weak D match, TRBD1 (5 bases). This CDR3 is built from 14 residues. Germline V gene sequence: CDR1 LNHDA, CDR2 SQIVND (reference sequence). V shed 3 bases and J shed 5 bases, with 8 bases lying between them. This CDR3 reads CASSIRGDNSPLHF. CDR3 bases: TGTGCCAGTAGTATCCGGGGGGATAATTCACCCCTCCACTTT. Drawing the rest from reference TRBV19 and TRBJ1-6, the complete variable domain is DGGITQSPKYLFRKEGQNVTLSCEQNLNHDAMYWYRQDPGQGLRLIYYSQIVNDFQKGDIAEGYSVSREKKESFPLTVTSAQKNPTAFYLCASSIRGDNSPLHFGNGTRLTVT.

The V call is TRBV10-3, the J call TRBJ1-6; TRBD1 is a possible D gene (5 bases). The V and J ends lost 3 bases and 6 bases respectively, with 9 bases between them. The CDR3 runs 14 residues. Germline V CDR1 and CDR2: ENHRY, SYGVKD. The CDR3 reads CAISDRVPNSPLHF. The CDR3 DNA follows: TGTGCCATCAGTGACAGGGTCCCTAATTCACCCCTCCACTTT.

The V gene is TRBV29-1, the J gene TRBJ2-7; D might be TRBD2 (6 bases). The CDR3 totals 12 residues. Germline values: CDR1 SQVTM, CDR2 ANQGSEA. V was cut by 5 bases and J by 6 bases, with 14 bases left in between. As DNA, the CDR3 is TGCAGCGTTTTGGGTGGGGAGGCCGAGCAGTACTTC. Its translation: CSVLGGEAEQYF.

This clone was seen more than once but under ten times. The chain links TRBV24-1 to TRBJ1-1, with D possibly TRBD1 on 6 matching bases. The germline V gene encodes CDR1 KGHDR and CDR2 SFDVKD. CDR3 length: 14 amino acids. V shed 8 bases and J shed 1 base, with 13 bases lying between them. CDR3 in DNA: TGTGCCACCAAAGGGGCAGGGGAGAACACTGAAGCTTTCTTT. Encoded protein: CATKGAGENTEAFF.

The chain employs TRBV4-1 and TRBJ1-2; D remains unclear. V lost 0 bases, J lost 8 bases, and 10 bases lay in between. Germline-derived CDR1 and CDR2 are MGHRA and YSYEKL. The CDR3 consists of 13 residues. As DNA, the CDR3 is TGCGCCAGCAGCCAAGAGTCCAGGCTGGGCTACACCTTC. This translates into CASSQESRLGYTF.

This chain joins TRBV11-2 and TRBJ2-1, with D maybe TRBD1 (6 bases). The CDR3 is 14 amino acids. V was shortened by 6 bases and J by 10 bases, with 19 bases between the two germline ends. Germline CDR1 is SGHAT and CDR2 is FQNNGV. This chain's CDR3 is CASRWAGASQEQFF. CDR3 nucleotides: TGTGCCAGCAGATGGGCAGGGGCGAGCCAAGAGCAGTTCTTC. Based on the CDR3 plus reference TRBV11-2 and TRBJ2-1, the full variable domain is EAGVAQSPRYKIIEKRQSVAFWCNPISGHATLYWYQQILGQGPKLLIQFQNNGVVDDSQLPKDRFSAERLKGVDSTLKIQPAKLEDSAVYLCASRWAGASQEQFFGPGTRLTVL.

The V gene is TRBV29-1, the J gene TRBJ2-7, with TRBD1 matching 8 bases. Germline-derived CDR1 and CDR2 are SQVTM and ANQGSEA. J gave up 4 bases and V 6 bases, and 8 bases lay outside the gene matches. CDR3 length equals 13 residues. The CDR3 bases are TGCAGCGTCTCGCAGGGGGCTTGGTACGAGCAGTACTTC. It translates to CSVSQGAWYEQYF.

The genes are TRBV11-2 and TRBJ2-2; a possible D gene is TRBD2 (5 bases). CDR3 size: 14 residues. Per the germline V gene, CDR1 is SGHAT and CDR2 is FQNNGV. The ends were cut back, 3 bases at V and 5 bases at J, with 10 bases in the middle. CDR3 bases: TGTGCCAGCAGCTTGGACTGGGTTACCGGGGAGCTGTTTTTT. Translation: CASSLDWVTGELFF.

The gene calls are TRBV5-1 and TRBJ2-2, with 9 nucleotides matching TRBD2. The V segment lost 1 base and the J segment 5 bases; nucleotides outside the gene matches: 12. The CDR3 covers 18 residues. Looked up from germline, CDR1 is SGHRS and CDR2 is YFSETQ. The CDR3 nucleotides are TGCGCCAGCAGCTTGTCGCCTAGCGGGGTTAGGGGAACCGGGGAGCTGTTTTTT. Translation: CASSLSPSGVRGTGELFF.

The DNA for the CDR3 is TGTGCCAGCAGCTCGCTAGCGGGGGGGCGTGAGCAGTACTTC. This gives the protein CASSSLAGGREQYF. The chain links TRBV13 to TRBJ2-7; 12 bases are a match to TRBD2. Germline CDR1 PRHDT, CDR2 FYEKMQ (reference sequence). Germline trimming cut 4 bases from V and 7 bases from J; bases unmatched to any gene: 5. The CDR3 loop spans 14 amino acids. The full variable domain, with the rest looked up from reference TRBV13 and TRBJ2-7, is AAGVIQSPRHLIKEKRETATLKCYPIPRHDTVYWYQQGPGQDPQFLISFYEKMQSDKGSIPDRFSAQQFSDYHSELNMSSLELGDSALYFCASSSLAGGREQYFGPGTRLTVT.

This clone was seen just once. The V call is TRBV9, the J call TRBJ2-1; 16 bases map to TRBD2. Per germline, CDR1 SGDLS and CDR2 YYNGEE. The CDR3 runs to 18 residues. After removal of 0 bases from V and 7 bases from J, the junction contained 7 bases not matched to a gene. The CDR3 reads CASSVEGLAGGSGNEQFF. CDR3 DNA: TGTGCCAGCAGCGTAGAGGGACTAGCGGGGGGGAGTGGAAATGAGCAGTTCTTC.

Of note for this clone: Other nucleotide sequences from this sample produce the same CDR3. This chain joins TRBV9 and TRBJ1-1, with D maybe TRBD1 (6 bases). CDR3 length: 14 residues. The V end was cut by 0 bases, the J end by 5 bases, with 11 bases between. Germline V gene data show CDR1 as SGDLS and CDR2 as YYNGEE. CDR3 amino acids: CASSVEEGGTEAFF. The CDR3 coding sequence is TGTGCCAGCAGCGTAGAAGAGGGGGGGACTGAAGCTTTCTTT.

The CDR3 sequence: CSVREGASYEQYF. CDR3 in DNA: TGCAGCGTCCGCGAAGGAGCTTCCTACGAGCAGTACTTC. This chain joins TRBV29-1 and TRBJ2-7; D call uncertain. The CDR3 totals 13 residues. V lost 6 bases and J lost 1, with 13 bases in between. The germline CDR1 and CDR2 sequences are SQVTM and ANQGSEA.

V gene TRBV3-1 (or the pseudogene TRBV3-2) combines with J gene TRBJ1-5, with 10 bases fitting TRBD1. CDR3 size: 15 residues. The V and J ends lost 4 bases and 6 bases, in that order; junction bases with no gene match: 6. Per the germline V gene, CDR1 is LGHDT and CDR2 is YNNKEL (reference sequence). CDR3 DNA: TGTGCCAGCAGCCCCGGACAGGGGGGAGGTCAGCCCCAGCATTTT. Residues: CASSPGQGGGQPQHF.

This chain links TRBV5-4 with TRBJ2-1; TRBD2 matches at 15 bases. Trimming removed 4 bases from V and 5 bases from J; junction bases left unmatched: 4. The CDR3 is 16 residues long. Germline CDR1 and CDR2: SGHNT and YYREEE (reference sequence). The CDR3: CASSRGLAGGHNEQFF. In DNA, the CDR3 is TGTGCCAGCAGCCGAGGACTAGCGGGGGGGCACAATGAGCAGTTCTTC.